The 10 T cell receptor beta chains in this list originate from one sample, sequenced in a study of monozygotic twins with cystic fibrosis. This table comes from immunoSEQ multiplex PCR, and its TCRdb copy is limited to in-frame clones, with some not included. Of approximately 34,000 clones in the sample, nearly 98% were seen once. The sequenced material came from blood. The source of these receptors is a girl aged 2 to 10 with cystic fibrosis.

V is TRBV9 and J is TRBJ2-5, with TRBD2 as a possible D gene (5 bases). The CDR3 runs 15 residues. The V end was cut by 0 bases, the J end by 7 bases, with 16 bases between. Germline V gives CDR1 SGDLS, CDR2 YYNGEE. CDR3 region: CASSVEPTRGGTQYF. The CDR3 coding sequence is TGTGCCAGCAGCGTAGAACCTACCCGGGGTGGGACCCAGTACTTC.

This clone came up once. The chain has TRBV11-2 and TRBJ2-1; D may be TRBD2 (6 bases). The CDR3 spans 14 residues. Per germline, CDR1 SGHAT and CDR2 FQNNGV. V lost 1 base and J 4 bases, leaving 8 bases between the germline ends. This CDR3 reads CASSLVRGYNEQFF. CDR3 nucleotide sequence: TGTGCCAGCAGCTTAGTTCGGGGGTACAATGAGCAGTTCTTC.

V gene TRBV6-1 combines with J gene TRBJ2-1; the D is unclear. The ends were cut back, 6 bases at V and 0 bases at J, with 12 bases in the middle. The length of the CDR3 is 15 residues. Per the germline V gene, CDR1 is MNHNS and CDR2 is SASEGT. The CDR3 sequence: CASSRDFSSYNEQFF. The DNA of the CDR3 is TGTGCCAGCAGCCGCGACTTCAGCTCCTACAATGAGCAGTTCTTC.

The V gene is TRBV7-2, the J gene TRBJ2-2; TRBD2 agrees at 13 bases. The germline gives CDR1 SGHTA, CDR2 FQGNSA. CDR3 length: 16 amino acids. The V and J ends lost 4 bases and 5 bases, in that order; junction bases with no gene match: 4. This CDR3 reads CASSSPGLAGTGELFF. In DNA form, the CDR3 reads TGTGCCAGCAGCTCCCCGGGACTAGCGGGGACCGGGGAGCTGTTTTTT.

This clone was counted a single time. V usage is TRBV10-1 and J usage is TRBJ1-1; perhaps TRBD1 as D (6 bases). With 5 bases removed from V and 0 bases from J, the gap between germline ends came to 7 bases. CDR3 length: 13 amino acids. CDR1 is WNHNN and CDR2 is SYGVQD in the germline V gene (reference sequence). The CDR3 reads CASSRDMNTEAFF. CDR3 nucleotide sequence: TGCGCCAGCAGTCGGGACATGAACACTGAAGCTTTCTTT.

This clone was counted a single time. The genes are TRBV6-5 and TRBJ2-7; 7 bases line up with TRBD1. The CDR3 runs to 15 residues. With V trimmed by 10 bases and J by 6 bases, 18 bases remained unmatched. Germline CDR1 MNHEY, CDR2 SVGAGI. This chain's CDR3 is CATRPPGQTRGEQYF. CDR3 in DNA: TGTGCCACCCGACCCCCGGGACAGACGAGGGGCGAGCAGTACTTC.

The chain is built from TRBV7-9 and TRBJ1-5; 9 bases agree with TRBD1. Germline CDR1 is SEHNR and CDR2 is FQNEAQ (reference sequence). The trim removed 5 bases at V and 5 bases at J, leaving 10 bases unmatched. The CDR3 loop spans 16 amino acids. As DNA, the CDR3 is TGTGCCAGCAGCAACCCGCGGACAGGGGAAGATCAGCCCCAGCATTTT. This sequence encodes CASSNPRTGEDQPQHF. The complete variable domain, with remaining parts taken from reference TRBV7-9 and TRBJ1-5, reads DTGVSQNPRHKITKRGQNVTFRCDPISEHNRLYWYRQTLGQGPEFLTYFQNEAQLEKSRLLSDRFSAERPKGSFSTLEIQRTEQGDSAMYLCASSNPRTGEDQPQHFGDGTRLSIL.

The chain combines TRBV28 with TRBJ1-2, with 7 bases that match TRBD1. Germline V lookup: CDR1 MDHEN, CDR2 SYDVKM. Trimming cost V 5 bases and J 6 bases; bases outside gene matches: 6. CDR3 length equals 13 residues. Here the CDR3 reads CASSRTGYNGYTF. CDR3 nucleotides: TGTGCCAGCAGTAGGACAGGATACAATGGCTACACCTTC.

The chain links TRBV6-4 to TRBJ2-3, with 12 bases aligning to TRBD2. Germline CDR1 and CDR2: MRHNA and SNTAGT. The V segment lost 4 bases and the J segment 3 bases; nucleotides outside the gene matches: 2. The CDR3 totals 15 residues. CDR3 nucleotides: TGTGCCAGCAGTGCCGGGACTAGCGGGACAGATACGCAGTATTTT. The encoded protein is CASSAGTSGTDTQYF.

This CDR3 reads CASSLELEPRDNSPLHF. CDR3 bases: TGTGCCAGCAGCTTAGAATTGGAGCCAAGAGATAATTCACCCCTCCACTTT. This chain connects TRBV11-2 to TRBJ1-6; D not certain. The germline gives CDR1 SGHAT, CDR2 FQNNGV. The CDR3 is 17 amino acids. The V end was cut by 0 bases, the J end by 5 bases, with 14 bases between. The full variable domain, in which reference TRBV11-2 and TRBJ1-6 provide the parts outside the CDR3, is EAGVAQSPRYKIIEKRQSVAFWCNPISGHATLYWYQQILGQGPKLLIQFQNNGVVDDSQLPKDRFSAERLKGVDSTLKIQPAKLEDSAVYLCASSLELEPRDNSPLHFGNGTRLTVT.